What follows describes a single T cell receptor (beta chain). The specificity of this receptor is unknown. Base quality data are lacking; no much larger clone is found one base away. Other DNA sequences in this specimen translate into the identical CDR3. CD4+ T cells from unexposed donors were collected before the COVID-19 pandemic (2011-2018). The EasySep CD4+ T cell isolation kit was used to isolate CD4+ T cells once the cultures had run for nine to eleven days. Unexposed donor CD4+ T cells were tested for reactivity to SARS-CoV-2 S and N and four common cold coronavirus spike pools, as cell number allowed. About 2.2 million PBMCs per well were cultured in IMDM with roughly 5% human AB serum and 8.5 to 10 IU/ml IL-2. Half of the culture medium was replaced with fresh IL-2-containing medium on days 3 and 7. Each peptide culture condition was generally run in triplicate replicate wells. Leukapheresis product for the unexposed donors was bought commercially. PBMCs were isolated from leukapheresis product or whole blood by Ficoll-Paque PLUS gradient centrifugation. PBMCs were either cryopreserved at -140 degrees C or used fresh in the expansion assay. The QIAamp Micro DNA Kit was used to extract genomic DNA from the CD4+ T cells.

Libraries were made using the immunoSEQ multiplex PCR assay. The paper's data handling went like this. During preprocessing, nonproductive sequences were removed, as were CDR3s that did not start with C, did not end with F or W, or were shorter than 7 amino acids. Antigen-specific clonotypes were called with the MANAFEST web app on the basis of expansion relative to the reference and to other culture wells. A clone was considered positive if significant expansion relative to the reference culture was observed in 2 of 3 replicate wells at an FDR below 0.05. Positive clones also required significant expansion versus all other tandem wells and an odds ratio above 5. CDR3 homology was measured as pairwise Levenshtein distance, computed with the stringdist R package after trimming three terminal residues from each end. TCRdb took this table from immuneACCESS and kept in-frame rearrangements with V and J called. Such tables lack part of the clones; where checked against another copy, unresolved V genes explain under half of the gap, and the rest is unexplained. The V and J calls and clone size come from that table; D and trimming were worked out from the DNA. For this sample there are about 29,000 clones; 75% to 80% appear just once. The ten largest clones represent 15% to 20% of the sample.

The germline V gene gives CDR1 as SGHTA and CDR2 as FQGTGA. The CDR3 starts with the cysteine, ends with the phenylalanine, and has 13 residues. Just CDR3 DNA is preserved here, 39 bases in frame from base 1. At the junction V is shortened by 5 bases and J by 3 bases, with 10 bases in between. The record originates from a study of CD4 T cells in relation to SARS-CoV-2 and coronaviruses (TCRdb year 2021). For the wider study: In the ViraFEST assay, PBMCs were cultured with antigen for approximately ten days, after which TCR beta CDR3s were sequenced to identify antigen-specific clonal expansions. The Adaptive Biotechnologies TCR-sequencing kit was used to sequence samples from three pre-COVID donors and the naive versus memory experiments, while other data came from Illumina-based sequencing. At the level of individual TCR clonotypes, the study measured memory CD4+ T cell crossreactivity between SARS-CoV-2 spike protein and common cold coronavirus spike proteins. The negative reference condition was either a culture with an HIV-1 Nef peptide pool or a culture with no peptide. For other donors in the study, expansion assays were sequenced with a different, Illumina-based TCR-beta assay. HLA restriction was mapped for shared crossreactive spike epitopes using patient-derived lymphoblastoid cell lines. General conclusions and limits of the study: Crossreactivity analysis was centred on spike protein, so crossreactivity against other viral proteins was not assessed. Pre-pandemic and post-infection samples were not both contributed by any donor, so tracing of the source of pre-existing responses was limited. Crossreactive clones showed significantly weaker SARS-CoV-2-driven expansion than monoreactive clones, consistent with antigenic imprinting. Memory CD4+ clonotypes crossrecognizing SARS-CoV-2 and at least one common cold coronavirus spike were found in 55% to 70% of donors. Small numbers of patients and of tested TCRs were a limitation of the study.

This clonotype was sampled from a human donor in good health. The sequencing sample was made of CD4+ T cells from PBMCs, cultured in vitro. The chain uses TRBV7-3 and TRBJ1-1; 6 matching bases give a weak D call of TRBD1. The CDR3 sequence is CASSLQGDTEAFF. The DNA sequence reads TGTGCCAGCAGCCTACAGGGCGACACTGAAGCTTTCTTT.